This T cell receptor beta chain was retrieved from a study of blood T cell repertoires in COVID-19. Measured with immunoSEQ multiplex PCR; TCRdb has only the in-frame clones, and not every one. The sample lists around 290,000 clones; approximately 90% were seen once. Germline trimming cut 4 bases from V and 7 bases from J; bases unmatched to any gene: 6. The CDR3 is made up of 15 amino acids. Germline CDR1 reads SGDLS; CDR2 reads YYNGEE. The TCR sequence derives from a woman in her sixties or seventies in a cohort exposed to, infected with or recovered from COVID-19 (not recorded which). Sequencing was done on a sample of PBMCs or T cells enriched from blood (not recorded which). This chain links TRBV9 with TRBJ2-1; 12 positions agree with TRBD2. The chain's CDR3 is CASSLRLAGDNEQFF. CDR3 nucleotides: TGTGCCAGCAGCTTGAGACTAGCGGGAGATAATGAGCAGTTCTTC.